These 2 T cell receptor beta chains were sequenced from one sample in a study of beta chain features in type 1 diabetes. Sequenced material consisted of expressed TCRB transcripts (all of the isolated RNA was reverse transcribed). The repertoire was sequenced with immunoSEQ multiplex PCR; TCRdb's copy has only in-frame clones and lacks some. The data contain approximately 400,000 clones, around 15% of them singletons. Sequencing was performed on naive CD4+ T cells from blood. The receptor source for this set is a woman aged 18-29 years in good health.

This clone occurred a few times. The chain has TRBV9 and TRBJ2-6; no clear D. This CDR3 has 16 amino acids. Germline V lookup: CDR1 SGDLS, CDR2 YYNGEE. V lost 0 bases to trimming and J lost 4 bases, with 11 bases between them. CDR3 nucleotide sequence: TGTGCCAGCAGCGTAGCCGGCGGTCGGGGGGCCAACGTCCTGACTTTC. Translation gives CASSVAGGRGANVLTF.

The chain recombines TRBV29-1 with TRBJ2-5, with 9 bases that match TRBD2. J gave up 5 bases and V 4 bases, and 5 bases lay outside the gene matches. CDR3 length equals 13 residues. The germline CDR1 and CDR2 sequences are SQVTM and ANQGSEA. The CDR3 loop is CSVVGTSRETQYF. For the CDR3, the DNA is TGCAGCGTTGTCGGGACTAGCCGTGAGACCCAGTACTTC.